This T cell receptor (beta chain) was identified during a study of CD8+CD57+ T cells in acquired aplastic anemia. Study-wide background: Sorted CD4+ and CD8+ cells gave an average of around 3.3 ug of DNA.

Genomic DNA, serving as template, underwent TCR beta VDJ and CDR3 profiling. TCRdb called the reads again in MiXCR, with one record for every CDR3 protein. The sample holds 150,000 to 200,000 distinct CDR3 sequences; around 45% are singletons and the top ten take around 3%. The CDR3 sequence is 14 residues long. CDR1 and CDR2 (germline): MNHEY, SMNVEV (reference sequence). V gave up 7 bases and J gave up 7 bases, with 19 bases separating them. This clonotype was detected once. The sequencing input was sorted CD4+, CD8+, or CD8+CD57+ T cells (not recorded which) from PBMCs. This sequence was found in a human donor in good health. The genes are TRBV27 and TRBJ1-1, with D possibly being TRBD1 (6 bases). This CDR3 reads CASTPFAGAVEAFF. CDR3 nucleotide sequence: TGTGCCAGCACCCCATTCGCGGGGGCAGTTGAAGCTTTCTTT.